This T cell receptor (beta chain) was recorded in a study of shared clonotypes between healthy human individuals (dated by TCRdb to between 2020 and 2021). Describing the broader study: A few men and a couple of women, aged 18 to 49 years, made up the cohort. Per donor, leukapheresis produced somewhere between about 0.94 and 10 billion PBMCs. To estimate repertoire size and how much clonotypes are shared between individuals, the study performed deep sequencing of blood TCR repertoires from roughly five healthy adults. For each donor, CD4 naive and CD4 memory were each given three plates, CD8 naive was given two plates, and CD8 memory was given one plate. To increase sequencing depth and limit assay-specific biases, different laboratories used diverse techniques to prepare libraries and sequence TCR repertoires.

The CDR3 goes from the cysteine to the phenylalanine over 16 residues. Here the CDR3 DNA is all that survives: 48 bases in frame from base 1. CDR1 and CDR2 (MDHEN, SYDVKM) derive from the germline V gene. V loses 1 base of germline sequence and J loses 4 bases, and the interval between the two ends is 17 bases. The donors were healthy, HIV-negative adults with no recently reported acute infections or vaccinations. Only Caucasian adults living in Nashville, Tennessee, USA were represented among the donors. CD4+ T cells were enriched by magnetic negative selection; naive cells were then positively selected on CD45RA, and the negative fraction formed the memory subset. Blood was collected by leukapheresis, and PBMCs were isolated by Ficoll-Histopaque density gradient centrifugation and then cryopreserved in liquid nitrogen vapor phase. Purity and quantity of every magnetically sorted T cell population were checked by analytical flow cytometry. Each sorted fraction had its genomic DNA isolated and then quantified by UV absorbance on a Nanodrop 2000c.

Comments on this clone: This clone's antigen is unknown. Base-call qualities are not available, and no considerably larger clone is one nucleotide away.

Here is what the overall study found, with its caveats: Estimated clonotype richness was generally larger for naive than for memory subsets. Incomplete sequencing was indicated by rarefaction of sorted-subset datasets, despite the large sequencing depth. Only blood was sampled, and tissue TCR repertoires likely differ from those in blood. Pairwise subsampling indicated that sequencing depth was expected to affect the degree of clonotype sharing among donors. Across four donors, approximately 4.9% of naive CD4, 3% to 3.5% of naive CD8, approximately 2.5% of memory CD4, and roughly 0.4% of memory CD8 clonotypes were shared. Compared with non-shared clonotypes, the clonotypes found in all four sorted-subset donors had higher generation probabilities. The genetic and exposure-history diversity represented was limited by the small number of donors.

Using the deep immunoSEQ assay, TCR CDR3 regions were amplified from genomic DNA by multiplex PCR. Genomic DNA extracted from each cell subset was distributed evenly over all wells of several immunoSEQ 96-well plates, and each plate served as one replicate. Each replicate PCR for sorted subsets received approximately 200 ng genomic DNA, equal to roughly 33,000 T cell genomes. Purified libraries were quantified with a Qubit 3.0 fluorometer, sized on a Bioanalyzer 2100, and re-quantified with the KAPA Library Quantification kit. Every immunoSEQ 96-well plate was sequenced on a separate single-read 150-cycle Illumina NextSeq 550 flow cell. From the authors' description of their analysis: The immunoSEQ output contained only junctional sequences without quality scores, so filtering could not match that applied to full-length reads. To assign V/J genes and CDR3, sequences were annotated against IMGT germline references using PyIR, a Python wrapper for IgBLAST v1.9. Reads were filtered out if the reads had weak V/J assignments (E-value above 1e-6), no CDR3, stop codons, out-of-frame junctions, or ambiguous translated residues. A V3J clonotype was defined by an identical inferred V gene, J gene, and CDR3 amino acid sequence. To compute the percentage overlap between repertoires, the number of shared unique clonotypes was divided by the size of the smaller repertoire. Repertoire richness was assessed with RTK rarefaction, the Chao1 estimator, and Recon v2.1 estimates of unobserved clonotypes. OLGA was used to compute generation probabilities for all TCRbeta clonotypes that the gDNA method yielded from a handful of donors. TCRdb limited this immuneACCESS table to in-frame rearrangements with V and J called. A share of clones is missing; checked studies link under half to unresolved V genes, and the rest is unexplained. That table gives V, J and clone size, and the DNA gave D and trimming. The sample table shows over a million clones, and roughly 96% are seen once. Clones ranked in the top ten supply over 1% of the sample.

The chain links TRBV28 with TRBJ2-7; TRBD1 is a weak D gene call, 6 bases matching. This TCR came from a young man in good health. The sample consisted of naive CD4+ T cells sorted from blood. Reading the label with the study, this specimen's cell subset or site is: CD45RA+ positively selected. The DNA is TGTGCCAGCAGTTTATCGGGCAGGGGAGTAAGATACGAGCAGTACTTC. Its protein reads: CASSLSGRGVRYEQYF.